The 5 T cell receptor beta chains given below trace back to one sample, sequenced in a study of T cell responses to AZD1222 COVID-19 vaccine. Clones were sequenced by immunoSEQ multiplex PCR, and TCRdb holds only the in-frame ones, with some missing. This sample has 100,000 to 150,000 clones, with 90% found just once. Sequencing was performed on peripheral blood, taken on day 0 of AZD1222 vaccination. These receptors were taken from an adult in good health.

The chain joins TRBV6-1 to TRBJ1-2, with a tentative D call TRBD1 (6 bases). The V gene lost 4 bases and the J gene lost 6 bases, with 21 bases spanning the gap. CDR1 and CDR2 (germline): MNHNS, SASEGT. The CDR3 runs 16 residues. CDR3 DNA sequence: TGTGCCAGCAGTGCTGTCTCGGGCAGGGGCACAGATGGCTACACCTTC. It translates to CASSAVSGRGTDGYTF.

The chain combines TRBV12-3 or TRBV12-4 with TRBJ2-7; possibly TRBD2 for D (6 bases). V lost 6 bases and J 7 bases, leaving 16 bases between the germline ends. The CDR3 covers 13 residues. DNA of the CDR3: TGTGCCAGCAGACGGGACTCAACTCGGGAGCAGTACTTC. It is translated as CASRRDSTREQYF.

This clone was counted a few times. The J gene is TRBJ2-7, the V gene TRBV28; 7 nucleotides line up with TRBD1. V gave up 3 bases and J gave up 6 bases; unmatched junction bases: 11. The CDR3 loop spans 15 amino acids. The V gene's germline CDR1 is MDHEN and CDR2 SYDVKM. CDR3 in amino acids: CASSFRTGVSAEQYF. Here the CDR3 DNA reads TGTGCCAGCAGTTTTCGTACAGGGGTTTCTGCCGAGCAGTACTTC.

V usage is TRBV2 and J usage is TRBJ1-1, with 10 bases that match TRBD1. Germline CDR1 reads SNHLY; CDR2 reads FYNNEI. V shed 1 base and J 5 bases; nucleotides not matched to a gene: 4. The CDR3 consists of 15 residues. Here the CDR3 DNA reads TGTGCCAGCAGTGAAGACCGGGACAGGGGAACTGAAGCTTTCTTT. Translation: CASSEDRDRGTEAFF.

The CDR3 region has the DNA TGCGCCAGCAGTGGCGGGGACAGCGGTGCTGGAAACACCATATATTTT. As protein: CASSGGDSGAGNTIYF. This sequence joins TRBV10-2 and TRBJ1-3; 7 nucleotides match TRBD1. This CDR3 region has 16 residues. Losses at the gene ends were 4 bases for V and 2 bases for J; bases not matched to a gene: 8. CDR1 is WSHSY and CDR2 is SAAADI in the germline V gene.